This T cell receptor (beta chain) was identified in a study of blood T cell repertoires in COVID-19. The wider study: Sites across the United States, Italy and Spain contributed samples from acute and convalescent COVID-19.

Per the germline V gene, CDR1 is LNHDA and CDR2 is SQIVND (reference sequence). Trimming took off 5 bases at V and 4 bases at J, with 27 bases between the two ends. CDR3 size: 18 residues. TCRdb's table, derived via immunoSEQ multiplex PCR, lists solely in-frame clones and lacks some. This sample has over 250,000 clones; around nine tenths occur once, and the top ten carry approximately 9.8%. The sequence derives from a middle-aged man who had recovered from COVID-19. Sequencing used peripheral blood. The rearrangement joins TRBV19 to TRBJ2-7, with unresolved D. The CDR3 nucleotides read TGTGCCAGTAGTCCTTCGACCTTCGGAAGCGCAAATTCATACGAGCAGTACTTC. This codes for CASSPSTFGSANSYEQYF.